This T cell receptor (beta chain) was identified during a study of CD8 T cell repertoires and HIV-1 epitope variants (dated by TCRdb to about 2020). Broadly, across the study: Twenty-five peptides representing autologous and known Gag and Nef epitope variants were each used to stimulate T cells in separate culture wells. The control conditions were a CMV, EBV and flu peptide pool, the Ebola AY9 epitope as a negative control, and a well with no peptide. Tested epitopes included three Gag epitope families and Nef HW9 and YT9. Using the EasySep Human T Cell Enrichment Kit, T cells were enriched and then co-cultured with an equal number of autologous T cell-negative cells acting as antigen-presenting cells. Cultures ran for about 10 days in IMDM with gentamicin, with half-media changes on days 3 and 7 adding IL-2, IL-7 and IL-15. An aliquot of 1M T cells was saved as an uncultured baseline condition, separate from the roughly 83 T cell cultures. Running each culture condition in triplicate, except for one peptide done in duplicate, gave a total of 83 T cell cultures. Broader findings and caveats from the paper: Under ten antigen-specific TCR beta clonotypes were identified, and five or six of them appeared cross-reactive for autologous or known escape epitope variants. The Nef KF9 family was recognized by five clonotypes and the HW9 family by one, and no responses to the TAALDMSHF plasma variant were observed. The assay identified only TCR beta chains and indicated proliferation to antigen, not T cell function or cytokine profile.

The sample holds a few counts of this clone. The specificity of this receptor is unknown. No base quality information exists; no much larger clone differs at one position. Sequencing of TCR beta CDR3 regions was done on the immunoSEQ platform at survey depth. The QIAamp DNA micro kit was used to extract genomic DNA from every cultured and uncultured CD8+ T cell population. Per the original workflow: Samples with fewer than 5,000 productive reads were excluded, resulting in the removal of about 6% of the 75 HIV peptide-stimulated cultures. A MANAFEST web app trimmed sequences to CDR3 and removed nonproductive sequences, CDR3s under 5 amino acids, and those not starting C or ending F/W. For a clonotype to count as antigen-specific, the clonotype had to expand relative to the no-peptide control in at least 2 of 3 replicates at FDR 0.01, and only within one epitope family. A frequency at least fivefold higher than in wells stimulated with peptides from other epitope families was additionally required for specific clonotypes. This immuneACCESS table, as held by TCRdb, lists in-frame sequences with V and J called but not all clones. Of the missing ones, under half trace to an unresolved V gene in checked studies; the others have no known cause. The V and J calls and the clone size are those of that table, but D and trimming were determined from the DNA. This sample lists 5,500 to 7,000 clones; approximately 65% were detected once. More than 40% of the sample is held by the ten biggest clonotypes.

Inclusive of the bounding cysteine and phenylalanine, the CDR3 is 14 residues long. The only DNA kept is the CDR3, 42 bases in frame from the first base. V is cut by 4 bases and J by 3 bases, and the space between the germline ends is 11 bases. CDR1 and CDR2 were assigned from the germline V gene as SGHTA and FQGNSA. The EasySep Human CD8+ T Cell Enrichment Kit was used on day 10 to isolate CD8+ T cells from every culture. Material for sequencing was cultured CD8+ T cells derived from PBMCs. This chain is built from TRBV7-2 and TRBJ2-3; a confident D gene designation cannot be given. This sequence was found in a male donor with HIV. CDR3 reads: CASSSVLATDTQYF. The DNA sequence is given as TGTGCCAGCAGCTCCGTACTGGCGACAGATACGCAGTATTTT.